This T cell receptor (beta chain) originates from a study of T cell changes during pregnancy in multiple sclerosis. Germline V gives CDR1 SGHTA, CDR2 FQGNSA. Trimming at V came to 5 bases and at J to 2 bases, leaving 9 bases not matched to a gene. The CDR3 runs to 16 residues. The repertoire was sequenced with immunoSEQ multiplex PCR; TCRdb's copy has only in-frame clones and lacks some. The sample yields about 100,000 clones, around 93% seen once. Sequences were derived from peripheral blood, sampled after pregnancy. This sequence joins TRBV7-2 and TRBJ1-5, with 7 bases lining up with TRBD1. This TCR was sampled from a female donor with multiple sclerosis, enrolled in a pregnancy study. The CDR3 bases are TGTGCCAGCAGCCCACAGGGGAGTGTTGGCAATCAGCCCCAGCATTTT. Its translation: CASSPQGSVGNQPQHF. The full variable domain, with the rest looked up from reference TRBV7-2 and TRBJ1-5, is GAGVSQSPSNKVTEKGKDVELRCDPISGHTALYWYRQSLGQGLEFLIYFQGNSAPDKSGLPSDRFSAERTGGSVSTLTIQRTQQEDSAVYLCASSPQGSVGNQPQHFGDGTRLSIL.